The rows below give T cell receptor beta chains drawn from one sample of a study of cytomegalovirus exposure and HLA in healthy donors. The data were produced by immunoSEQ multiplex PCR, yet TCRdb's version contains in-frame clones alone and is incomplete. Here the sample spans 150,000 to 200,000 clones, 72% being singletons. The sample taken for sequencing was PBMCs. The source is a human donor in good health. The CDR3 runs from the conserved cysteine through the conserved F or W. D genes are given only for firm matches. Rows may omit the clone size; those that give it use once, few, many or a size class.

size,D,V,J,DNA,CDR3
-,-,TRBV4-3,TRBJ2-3,TGCGCCAGCAGCCAAGTGACAGACACAGATACGCAGTATTTT,CASSQVTDTDTQYF
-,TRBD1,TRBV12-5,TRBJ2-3,TGTGCTAGTGCTTTCGGACAGGATACAGATACGCAGTATTTT,CASAFGQDTDTQYF
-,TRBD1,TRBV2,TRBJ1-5,TGTGCCAGCAGTGCACAGGGGGCAATAGGTCAGCCCCAGCATTTT,CASSAQGAIGQPQHF
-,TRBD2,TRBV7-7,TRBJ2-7,TGTGCTAGCAGCCCTGGGGGGGGACTAGCGGGGGGCGAGCAGTACTTC,CASSPGGGLAGGEQYF
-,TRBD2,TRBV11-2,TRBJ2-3,TGTGCCAGCAGCGCATTCGGGGGGGGCACAGATACGCAGTATTTT,CASSAFGGGTDTQYF
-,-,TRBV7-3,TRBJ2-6,TGTGCCAGCAGCTTAACGGGCCTACGCTCTGGGGCCAACGTCCTGACTTTC,CASSLTGLRSGANVLTF
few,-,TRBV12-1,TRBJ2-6,TGTGCCAGCAGCTTTGGTGCGGCGGGGCCGTCCTCTGGGGCCAACGTCCTGACTTTC,CASSFGAAGPSSGANVLTF
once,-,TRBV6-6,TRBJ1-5,TGTGCAGTCAATGGAGGGTATCAGCCCCAGCATTTT,CAVNGGYQPQHF
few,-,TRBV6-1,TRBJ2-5,TGTGCCAGCAGTGAAGGGCCAGGGGGGTTGCGGGAGACCCAGTACTTC,CASSEGPGGLRETQYF
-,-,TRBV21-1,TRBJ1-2,TGTGCCAGCAGCACCCGACAGGGAGGCTATGGCTACACCTTC,CASSTRQGGYGYTF
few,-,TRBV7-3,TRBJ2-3,TGTGCCAGCAGCTTAAATCCTACGGGGGGCACAGATACGCAGTATTTT,CASSLNPTGGTDTQYF
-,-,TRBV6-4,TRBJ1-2,TGTGCCAGCAGTGACCAGTTTGGCTACACCTTC,CASSDQFGYTF
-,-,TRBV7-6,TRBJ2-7,TGTGCCAGCAGCTTAGCGGGGGTCGGGGGCGAGCAGTACTTC,CASSLAGVGGEQYF
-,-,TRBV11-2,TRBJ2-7,TGTGCCAGCAGCTTTTTGACAGAAAGCTCCTACGAGCAGTACTTC,CASSFLTESSYEQYF
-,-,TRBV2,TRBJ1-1,TGTGCCAGCAGGTATGCACAGCATGAAGCTTTCTTT,CASRYAQHEAFF
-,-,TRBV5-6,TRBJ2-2,TGTGCCAGCAGCGGCCCGGACAGGGAGCTGTTTTTT,CASSGPDRELFF
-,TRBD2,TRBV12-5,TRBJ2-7,TGTGCTAGTGGCCCCCCTCGACTAGCACGCGAGCAGTACTTC,CASGPPRLAREQYF
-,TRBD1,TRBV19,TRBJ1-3,TGTGCCAGTAGTATAGCCGGGACAGACTCTGGAAACACCATATATTTT,CASSIAGTDSGNTIYF
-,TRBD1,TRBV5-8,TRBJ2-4,TGTGCCACCTCAGGGGGCTCCCTAGCCAAAAACATTCAGTACTTC,CATSGGSLAKNIQYF
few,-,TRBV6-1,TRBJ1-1,TGTGCCAGCAGTGAGTCAGGGTACACTGAAGCTTTCTTT,CASSESGYTEAFF
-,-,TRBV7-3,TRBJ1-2,TGTGCCAGCAGCTTACCGGGATATGGCTACACCTTC,CASSLPGYGYTF
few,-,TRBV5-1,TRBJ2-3,TGCGCCAGCAGCACCGGACTTGCCACAGATACGCAGTATTTT,CASSTGLATDTQYF
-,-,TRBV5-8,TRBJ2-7,TGTGCCAGCAGCTCCCGCCCGGCAGGTCTTTACGAGCAGTACTTC,CASSSRPAGLYEQYF
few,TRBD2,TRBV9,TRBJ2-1,TGTGCCAGCAGCCTTCGACTAGCGGGGGGATTTCACAATGAGCAGTTCTTC,CASSLRLAGGFHNEQFF
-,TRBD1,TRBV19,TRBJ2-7,TGTGCCAGTAGTCCGGGGACAGGGACCTACGAGCAGTACTTC,CASSPGTGTYEQYF
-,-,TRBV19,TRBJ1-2,TGTGCCAGTAGTTTCTATGAGGGCTCGGGAAGCTACACCTTC,CASSFYEGSGSYTF
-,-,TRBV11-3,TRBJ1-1,TGTGCCAGCAGCCCAAGCTCGACGGCCGGCAGGTTGAACACTGAAGCTTTCTTT,CASSPSSTAGRLNTEAFF
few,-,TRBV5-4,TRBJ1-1,TGTGCCAGCCGAGTCGGGAACACTGAAGCTTTCTTT,CASRVGNTEAFF
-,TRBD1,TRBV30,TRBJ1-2,TGTGCCTGGAGCTCCGGGACAGGGCTCCGGGGCTACACCTTC,CAWSSGTGLRGYTF
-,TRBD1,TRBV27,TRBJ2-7,TGTGCCAGCAGACCCGGGACAGGGGTGACCTACGAGCAGTACTTC,CASRPGTGVTYEQYF
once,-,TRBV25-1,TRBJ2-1,TGTGCCAGCAGTGAAGCAGGGTCTGGGAATGAGCAGTTCTTC,CASSEAGSGNEQFF
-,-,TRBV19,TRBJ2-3,TGTGCCAGTAGTATTGGAGCGGCGCCCGGCACAGATACGCAGTATTTT,CASSIGAAPGTDTQYF
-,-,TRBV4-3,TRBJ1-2,TGCGCCAGCAGCCAACAACGTCAGGGGCCGTTTAACTATGGCTACACCTTC,CASSQQRQGPFNYGYTF
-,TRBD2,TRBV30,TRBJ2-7,TGTGCCTGGTCGGGACTAGCAAGCTCCTACGAGCAGTACTTC,CAWSGLASSYEQYF
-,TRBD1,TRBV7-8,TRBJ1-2,TGTGCCAGCAGGGATGGGACAGGGGTCGGCTACACCTTC,CASRDGTGVGYTF
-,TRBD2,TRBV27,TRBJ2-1,TGTGCCAGCAGTTTATCCCCGGGACTAGCCCTAAATGAGCAGTTCTTC,CASSLSPGLALNEQFF
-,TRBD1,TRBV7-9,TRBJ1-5,TGTGCCAGCAGCTTATTCTCCAGGGGGACGGGGATCAATCAGCCCCAGCATTTT,CASSLFSRGTGINQPQHF
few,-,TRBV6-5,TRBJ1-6,TGTGCCAGCAGGTGGAGGAATTCACCCCTCCACTTT,CASRWRNSPLHF
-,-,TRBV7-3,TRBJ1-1,TGTGCCAGCAGCTTAGAGACAGCCCTGAACACTGAAGCTTTCTTT,CASSLETALNTEAFF
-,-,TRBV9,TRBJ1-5,TGTGCCAGCAGCGTGGACGGACTTAGCAATCAGCCCCAGCATTTT,CASSVDGLSNQPQHF
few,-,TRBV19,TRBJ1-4,TGTGCCAGTAGTATACGGACATACGGGGAAAAACTGTTTTTT,CASSIRTYGEKLFF
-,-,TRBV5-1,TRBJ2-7,TGCGCCAGCAGCTCCGCCTACGAGCAGTACTTC,CASSSAYEQYF